This T cell receptor beta chain is drawn from a study of blood T cell repertoires in COVID-19. Study as a whole: From T cells, B-cell-depleted T cells, or PBMCs came the material, which was cDNA or gDNA.

V shed 0 bases and J shed 2 bases, with 13 bases lying between them. The length of the CDR3 is 16 residues. Per the germline V gene, CDR1 is LNHNV and CDR2 is YYDKDF (reference sequence). Clones were read by immunoSEQ multiplex PCR, and TCRdb kept only the in-frame ones, dropping some. The repertoire includes some 350,000 clones, around 87% of them detected once, and approximately 5% sits in the top ten. This TCR was recovered from a woman aged 30 to 39 who had recovered from COVID-19. The sequencing input was PBMCs or T cells enriched from blood (not recorded which). The chain links TRBV15 to TRBJ1-2; D call uncertain. CDR3 in amino acids: CATSRDASQANYGYTF. CDR3 nucleotide sequence: TGTGCCACCAGCAGAGATGCGTCGCAGGCCAACTATGGCTACACCTTC.